This T cell receptor beta chain was sequenced in a study of beta chain features in type 1 diabetes. Regarding the study as a whole: Naive, central memory and regulatory TCRB repertoires appeared more similar among patients than healthy donors. All four CD4+ subsets of Type 1 diabetes patients contained TCRB CDR3s that were moderately but significantly shorter.

The V gene end was trimmed by 4 bases and the J gene end by 4 bases; junction bases not matched to a gene: 3. CDR3 length equals 13 residues. Germline CDR1 reads SGHRS; CDR2 reads YFSETQ. The study reverse transcribed the entire isolated RNA, so it sequenced expressed TCRB transcripts. Method: immunoSEQ multiplex PCR; TCRdb's copy keeps in-frame clones and lacks some. Of over 650,000 clones in the sample, about 14% were seen once. By way of CD45RO/CCR7/CD25/CD127/CD95/CD27, the CD4+ regulatory, stem cell-like memory, central memory and naive cells were sorted. Regarding this clone: The target antigen is unknown.

This TCR was recovered from a man younger than 30 with type 1 diabetes. Sequencing used naive CD4+ T cells from blood. The chain carries TRBV5-1 and TRBJ2-3; 7 bases agree with TRBD2. The CDR3 region has the DNA TGCGCCAGCAGCCGGGGGGAAGCAGATACGCAGTATTTT. It specifies CASSRGEADTQYF.